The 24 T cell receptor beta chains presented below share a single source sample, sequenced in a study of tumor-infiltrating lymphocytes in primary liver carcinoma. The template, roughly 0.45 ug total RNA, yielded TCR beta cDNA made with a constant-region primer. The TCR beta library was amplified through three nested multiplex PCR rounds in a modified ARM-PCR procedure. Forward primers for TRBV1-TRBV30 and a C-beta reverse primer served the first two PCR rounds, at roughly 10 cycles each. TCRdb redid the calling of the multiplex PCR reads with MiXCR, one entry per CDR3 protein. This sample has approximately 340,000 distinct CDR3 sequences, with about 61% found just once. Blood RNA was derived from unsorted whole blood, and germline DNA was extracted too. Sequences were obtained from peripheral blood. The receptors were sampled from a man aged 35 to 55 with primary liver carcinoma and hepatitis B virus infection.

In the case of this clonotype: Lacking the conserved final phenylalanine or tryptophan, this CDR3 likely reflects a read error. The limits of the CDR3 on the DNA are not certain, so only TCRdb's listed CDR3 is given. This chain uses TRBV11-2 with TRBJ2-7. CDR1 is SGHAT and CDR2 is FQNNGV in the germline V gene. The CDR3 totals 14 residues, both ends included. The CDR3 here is CASSLDQDFDDQYL.

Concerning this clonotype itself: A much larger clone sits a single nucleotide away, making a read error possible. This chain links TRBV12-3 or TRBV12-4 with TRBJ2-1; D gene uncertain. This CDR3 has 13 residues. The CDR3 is CASGLRSLNEQFF. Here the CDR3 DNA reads TGTGCCAGCGGTTTAAGATCGCTTAATGAGCAGTTCTTC.

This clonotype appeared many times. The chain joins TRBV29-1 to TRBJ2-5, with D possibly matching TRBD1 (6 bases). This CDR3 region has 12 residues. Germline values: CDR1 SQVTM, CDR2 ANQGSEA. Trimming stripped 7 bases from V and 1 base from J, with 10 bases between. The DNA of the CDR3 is TGCAGCGCCATCAGGGGCCAAGAGACCCAGTACTTC. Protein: CSAIRGQETQYF.

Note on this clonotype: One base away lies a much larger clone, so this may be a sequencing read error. In nucleotides, the CDR3 is TGTGCCATCAGTCTCAGACTGGGGGCGGGGGAGCAGTTCTTC. Its protein is CAISLRLGAGEQFF. The chain combines TRBV10-3 with TRBJ2-1; perhaps D is TRBD1 or TRBD2 (6 bases each). CDR1 ENHRY and CDR2 SYGVKD come from the germline V gene. The CDR3 sequence is 14 residues long. The germline V and J ends were trimmed by 5 bases and 10 bases, with 18 bases remaining between them.

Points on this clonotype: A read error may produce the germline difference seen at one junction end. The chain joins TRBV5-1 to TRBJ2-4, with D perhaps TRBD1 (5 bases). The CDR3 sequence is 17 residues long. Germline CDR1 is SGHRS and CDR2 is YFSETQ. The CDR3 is CASGVLPPIGVKTIQYF. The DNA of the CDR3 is TGCGCCAGCGGCGTCCTCCCCCCGATAGGGGTCAAAACCATTCAGTACTTC.

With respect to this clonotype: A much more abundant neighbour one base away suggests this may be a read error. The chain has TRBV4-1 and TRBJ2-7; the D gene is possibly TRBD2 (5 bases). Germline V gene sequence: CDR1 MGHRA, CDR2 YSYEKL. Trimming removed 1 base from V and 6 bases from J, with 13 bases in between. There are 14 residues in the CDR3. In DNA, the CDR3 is TGCGCCAGCAGCCAAGTCGGGGTCACGGCCGAGCAGTACTTC. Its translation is CASSQVGVTAEQYF.

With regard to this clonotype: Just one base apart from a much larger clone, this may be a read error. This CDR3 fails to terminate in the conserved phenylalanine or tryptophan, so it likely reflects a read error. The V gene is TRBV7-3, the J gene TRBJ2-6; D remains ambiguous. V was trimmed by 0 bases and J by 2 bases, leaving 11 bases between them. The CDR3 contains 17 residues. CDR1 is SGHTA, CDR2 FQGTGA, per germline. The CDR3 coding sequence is TGTGCCAGCAGCTTAACGTTTCGGGCCCCTGGGGCCAACGTCCTGACTTCC. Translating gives CASSLTFRAPGANVLTS.

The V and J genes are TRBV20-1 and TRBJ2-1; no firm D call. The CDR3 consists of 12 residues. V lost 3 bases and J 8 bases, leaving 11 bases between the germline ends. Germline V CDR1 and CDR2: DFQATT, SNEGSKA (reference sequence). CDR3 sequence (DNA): TGCAGTGCTAGTGTCTTAGCCTATGAGCAGTTCTTC. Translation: CSASVLAYEQFF.

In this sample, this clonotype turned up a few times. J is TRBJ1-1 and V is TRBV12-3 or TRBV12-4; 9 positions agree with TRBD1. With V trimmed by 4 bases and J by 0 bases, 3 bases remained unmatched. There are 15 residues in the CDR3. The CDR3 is CASSYGTGMNTEAFF. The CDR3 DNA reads TGTGCCAGCAGTTACGGGACAGGGATGAACACTGAAGCTTTCTTT.

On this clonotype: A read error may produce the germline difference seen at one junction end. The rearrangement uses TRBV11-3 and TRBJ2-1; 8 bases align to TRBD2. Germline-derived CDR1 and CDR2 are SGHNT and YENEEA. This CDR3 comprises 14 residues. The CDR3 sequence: CASSFEREWAEQFF. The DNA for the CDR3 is TGTGCTAGCAGCTTTGAGCGGGAGTGGGCTGAGCAGTTCTTC.

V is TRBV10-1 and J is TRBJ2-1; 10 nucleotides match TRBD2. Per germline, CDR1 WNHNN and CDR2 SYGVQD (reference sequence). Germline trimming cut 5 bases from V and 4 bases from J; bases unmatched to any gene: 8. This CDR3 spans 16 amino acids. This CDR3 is CASSKTSGRVYNEQFF. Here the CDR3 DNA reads TGCGCCAGCAGTAAGACGAGCGGGAGGGTTTACAATGAGCAGTTCTTC.

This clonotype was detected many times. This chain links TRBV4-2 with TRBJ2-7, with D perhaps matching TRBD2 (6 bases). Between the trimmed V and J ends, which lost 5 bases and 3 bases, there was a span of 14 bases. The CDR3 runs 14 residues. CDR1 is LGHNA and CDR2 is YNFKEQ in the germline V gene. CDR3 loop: CASSDPGLSYEQYF. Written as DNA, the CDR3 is TGTGCCAGCAGCGACCCGGGACTCAGCTACGAGCAGTACTTC.

The chain's CDR3 is CASSLRTSGRAWDTQYF. CDR3 sequence (DNA): TGCGCCAGCAGCTTAAGGACTAGCGGGAGGGCGTGGGATACGCAGTATTTT. This chain connects TRBV5-1 to TRBJ2-3; 15 bases agree with TRBD2. Trimming at V came to 2 bases and at J to 6 bases, leaving 7 bases not matched to a gene. The CDR3 totals 17 residues. CDR1 is SGHRS and CDR2 is YFSETQ in the germline V gene.

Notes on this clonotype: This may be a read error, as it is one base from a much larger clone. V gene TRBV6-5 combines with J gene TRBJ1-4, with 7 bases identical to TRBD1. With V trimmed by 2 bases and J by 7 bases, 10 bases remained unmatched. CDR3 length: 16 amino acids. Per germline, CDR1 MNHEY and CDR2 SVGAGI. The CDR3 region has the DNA TGTGCCAGCAGTTACCTGACAGGGTCGAGTAGTGAAAAACTGTTTTTT. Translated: CASSYLTGSSSEKLFF.

The DNA of the CDR3 is TGTGCCAGCAGTTACGGCTCCGCGGCGGAGAATGAGCAGTTCTTC. Its protein is CASSYGSAAENEQFF. The rearrangement uses TRBV6-6 and TRBJ2-1; D gene uncertain. The CDR3 runs to 15 residues. The V gene lost 2 bases and the J gene lost 7 bases, with 15 bases spanning the gap. Germline CDR1 MNHNY, CDR2 SVGAGI (reference sequence).

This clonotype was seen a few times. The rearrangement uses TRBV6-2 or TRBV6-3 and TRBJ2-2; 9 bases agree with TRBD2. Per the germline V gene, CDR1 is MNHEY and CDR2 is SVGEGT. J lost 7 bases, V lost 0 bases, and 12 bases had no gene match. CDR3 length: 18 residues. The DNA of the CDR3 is TGTGCCAGCAGTTACTCTCTAGCGGGATGGGGATTTGTCGGGGAGCTGTTTTTT. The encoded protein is CASSYSLAGWGFVGELFF.

For the CDR3, the DNA is TGCAGCGTTGCGGGGGATACGCAGTATTTT. Translating gives CSVAGDTQYF. The rearrangement uses TRBV29-1 and TRBJ2-3; possibly TRBD2 for D (5 bases). Germline V lookup: CDR1 SQVTM, CDR2 ANQGSEA. V dropped 4 bases and J dropped 6 bases, with 5 bases sitting between them. This CDR3 comprises 10 residues.

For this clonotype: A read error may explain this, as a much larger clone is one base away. The chain's CDR3 is CASSQGLGNEQYF. The DNA for the CDR3 is TGCGCCAGCAGCCAAGGACTAGGCAACGAGCAGTACTTC. J is TRBJ2-7 and V is TRBV4-3; D perhaps matches TRBD2 (6 bases). The CDR3 runs to 13 residues. The germline gives CDR1 LGHNA, CDR2 YSLEER. V gave up 1 base and J gave up 5 bases, with 9 bases separating them.

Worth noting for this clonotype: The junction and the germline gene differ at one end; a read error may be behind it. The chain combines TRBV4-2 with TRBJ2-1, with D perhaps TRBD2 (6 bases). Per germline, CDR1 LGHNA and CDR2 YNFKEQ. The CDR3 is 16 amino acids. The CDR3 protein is CASSQIGRGSYNEQFF. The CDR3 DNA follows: TGTGCCAGCAGCCAAATCGGGAGAGGCTCCTACAATGAGCAATTCTTC.

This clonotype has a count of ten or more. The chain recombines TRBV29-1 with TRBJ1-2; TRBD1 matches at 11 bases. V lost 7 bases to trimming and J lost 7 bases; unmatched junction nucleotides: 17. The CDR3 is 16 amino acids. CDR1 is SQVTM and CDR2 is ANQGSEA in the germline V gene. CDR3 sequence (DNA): TGCAGCGCTAAAACCGGGACAGGGGGTGACGCAGGTGGCTACACCTTC. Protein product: CSAKTGTGGDAGGYTF. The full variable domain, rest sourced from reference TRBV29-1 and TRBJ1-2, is SAVISQKPSRDICQRGTSLTIQCQVDSQVTMMFWYRQQPGQSLTLIATANQGSEATYESGFVIDKFPISRPNLTFSTLTVSNMSPEDSSIYLCSAKTGTGGDAGGYTFGSGTRLTVV.

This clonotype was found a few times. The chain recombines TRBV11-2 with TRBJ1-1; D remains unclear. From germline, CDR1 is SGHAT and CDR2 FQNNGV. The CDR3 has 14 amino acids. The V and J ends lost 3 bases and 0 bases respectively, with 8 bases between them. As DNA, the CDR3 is TGTGCCAGCAGCTTCTCTGAGATGAACACTGAAGCTTTCTTT. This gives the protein CASSFSEMNTEAFF.

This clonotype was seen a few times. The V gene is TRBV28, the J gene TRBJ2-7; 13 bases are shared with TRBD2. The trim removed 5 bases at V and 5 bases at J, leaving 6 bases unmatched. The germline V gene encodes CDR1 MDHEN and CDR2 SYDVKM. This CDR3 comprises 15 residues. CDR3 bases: TGTGCCAGCAGTCCCAGACTAGCGGGAGGCCACGAGCAGTACTTC. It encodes CASSPRLAGGHEQYF.

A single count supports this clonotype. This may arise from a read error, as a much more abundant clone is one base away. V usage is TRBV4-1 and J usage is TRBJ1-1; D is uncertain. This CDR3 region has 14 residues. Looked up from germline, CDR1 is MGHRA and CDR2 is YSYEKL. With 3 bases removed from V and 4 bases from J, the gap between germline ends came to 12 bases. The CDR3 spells CASSHTQRSTEAFF. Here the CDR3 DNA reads TGCGCCAGCAGCCATACCCAGCGGAGCACTGAAGCTTTCTTT.

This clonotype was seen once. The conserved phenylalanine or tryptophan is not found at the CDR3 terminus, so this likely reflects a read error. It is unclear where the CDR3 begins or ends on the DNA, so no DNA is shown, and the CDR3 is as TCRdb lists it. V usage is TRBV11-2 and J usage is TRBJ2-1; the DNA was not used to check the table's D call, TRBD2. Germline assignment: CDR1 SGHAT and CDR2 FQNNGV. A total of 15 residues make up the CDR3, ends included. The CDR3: CASSLMDQQYDEQFL.